This T cell receptor (beta chain) was found in a study of breast tumors, draining lymph nodes, adjacent tissues. General study points: Luminal-like breast cancer showed significantly higher tumor–nontumor repertoire similarity than basal-like. Compared with lymph nodes, tumors were less diverse; compared with nontumor tissue, more. Data only fit, rather than demonstrated, lymph node origin of most tumor T cells.

V was shortened by 5 bases and J by 4 bases, with 13 bases between the two germline ends. The CDR3 extends over 13 amino acids. Germline CDR1 and CDR2: DFQATT and SNEGSKA (reference sequence). TCRdb processed the multiplex PCR reads anew with MiXCR; each CDR3 protein has one entry. This table holds around 120,000 distinct CDR3 sequences, about 20% found once. This clonotype occurred many times. Antigen specificity is unknown. Samples came from axillary lymph nodes draining the breast cancer. Sample: axillary lymph node tissue. The TCR comes from a female donor with breast cancer. Some clones in this sample may be carry-over from other donors' samples. V and J are TRBV20-1 and TRBJ2-3, with D unresolved. The CDR3 spells CSAYRRVADTQYF. CDR3 nucleotide sequence: TGCAGTGCTTACCGACGGGTAGCAGATACGCAGTATTTT.